This is a list of T cell receptor beta chains from one sample in a study of CD8+CD57+ T cells in acquired aplastic anemia. From the reads, TCRdb called clonotypes with MiXCR, one entry per CDR3 protein. The data contain around 200,000 distinct CDR3 sequences, less than 60% of them singletons. The sequenced sample consisted of sorted CD4+, CD8+, or CD8+CD57+ T cells (not recorded which) from PBMCs. These receptors came from a human donor with aplastic anemia. Both conserved end residues are part of each CDR3. Each record gives: J gene, V gene, clone size, D gene, CDR3 protein, CDR3 DNA. D genes are given only for firm matches. Clone size is stated in some rows and not others, as once, few, many or a class when expanded.

TRBJ1-5 TRBV7-8 many TRBD1 CASSSRQGGNQPQHF TGTGCCAGCAGCTCTCGACAGGGCGGCAATCAGCCCCAGCATTTT
TRBJ2-2 TRBV10-3 - - CAISPQGCANTGELFF TGTGCCATTAGTCCCCAGGGCTGTGCGAACACCGGGGAGCTGTTTTTT
TRBJ2-5 TRBV6-1 - - CASIRVQGPGTQYF TGTGCCAGTATACGCGTACAAGGCCCTGGGACCCAGTACTTC
TRBJ1-6 TRBV7-9 - - CASSSPGGFLALHF TGTGCCAGCAGCTCCCCGGGGGGGTTCTTGGCCCTCCACTTT
TRBJ2-7 TRBV10-3 - - CATQNTDYEQYF TGTGCCACCCAAAACACGGACTACGAGCAGTACTTC
TRBJ2-5 TRBV6-2/TRBV6-3 many TRBD1 CASSSQVGTGRHF TGTGCCAGCAGCTCCCAGGTGGGGACAGGGAGGCACTTC
TRBJ1-2 TRBV20-1 - TRBD1 CSASAQDRRLKNYGYTF TGCAGTGCTAGTGCACAGGACAGGAGACTTAAAAACTATGGCTACACCTTC
TRBJ1-5 TRBV29-1 few - CSVVYHPNQPQHF TGCAGCGTTGTTTATCACCCCAATCAGCCCCAGCATTTT
TRBJ1-5 TRBV7-6 many - CASSPARGGLGQPQHF TGTGCCAGCAGCCCTGCGAGAGGGGGTTTGGGGCAGCCCCAGCATTTT
TRBJ2-3 TRBV24-1 - - CATSDWSDTQYF TGTGCCACCAGTGATTGGTCAGATACGCAGTATTTT
TRBJ1-6 TRBV20-1 few - CSASRAGADSPLHF TGCAGTGCTAGTAGGGCGGGGGCGGATTCACCCCTCCACTTT
TRBJ2-7 TRBV5-1 many - CASSAGHSYEQYF TGCGCCAGCAGCGCCGGACACAGCTACGAGCAGTACTTC
TRBJ1-5 TRBV24-1 - TRBD1 CATSDRTGARPQHF TGTGCCACCAGTGACCGGACAGGGGCTCGGCCCCAGCATTTT
TRBJ2-5 TRBV15 - - CATSRDRTETQYF TGTGCCACCAGCAGAGATCGAACGGAGACCCAGTACTTC
TRBJ2-7 TRBV18 - - CASSQMAHEQYF TGTGCCAGCTCACAAATGGCCCACGAGCAGTACTTC
TRBJ1-1 TRBV25-1 many - CASSDLVTEAFF TGTGCCAGCAGTGACCTAGTGACTGAAGCTTTCTTT
TRBJ1-5 TRBV3-1 - - CASSQVPLGQPQHF TGTGCCAGCAGCCAAGTTCCCCTGGGTCAGCCCCAGCATTTT
TRBJ1-1 TRBV7-2 many - CASSPLTEAFF TGTGCCAGCAGCCCCCTAACTGAAGCTTTCTTT
TRBJ2-5 TRBV24-1 many TRBD1 CATSDPGTGAEETQYF TGTGCCACCAGTGATCCGGGGACAGGGGCGGAAGAGACCCAGTACTTC
TRBJ1-2 TRBV5-4 many - CASSLRANYGYTF TGTGCCAGCAGCTTGAGGGCCAACTATGGCTACACCTTC
TRBJ1-2 TRBV6-5 few TRBD1 CASSSQPGTGNYGYTF TGTGCCAGCAGTTCTCAACCCGGGACAGGGAACTATGGCTACACCTTC
TRBJ2-1 TRBV2 - - CTSNGGDSDEQFF TGTACCAGCAACGGCGGGGATTCGGATGAGCAGTTCTTC
TRBJ2-7 TRBV11-1 many TRBD2 CASSLGLVGASGSYEQYF TGTGCCAGCAGCTTAGGGCTGGTGGGGGCTAGCGGGAGTTACGAGCAGTACTTC
TRBJ2-1 TRBV7-3 - - CASSVTLMDEQFF TGTGCCAGCAGCGTAACATTAATGGATGAGCAGTTCTTC
TRBJ1-2 TRBV7-9 many - CASSLGQTSGYTF TGTGCCAGCAGCTTAGGACAGACCAGCGGCTACACCTTC
TRBJ2-1 TRBV19 many - CASSIEGGFAYNEQFF TGTGCCAGTAGTATTGAGGGAGGCTTCGCCTACAATGAGCAGTTCTTC
TRBJ2-3 TRBV20-1 - - CSAQPPFSGPGWDTQYF TGCAGTGCCCAACCTCCCTTTAGCGGTCCAGGGTGGGATACGCAGTATTTT
TRBJ2-5 TRBV28 many - CASSGGDVETQYF TGTGCCAGCAGTGGGGGAGACGTGGAGACCCAGTACTTC
TRBJ2-7 TRBV2 - TRBD2 CASSVELAGGQSYEQYF TGTGCCAGCAGTGTGGAGTTAGCGGGGGGCCAATCCTACGAGCAGTACTTC
TRBJ2-2 TRBV5-1 many - CASSLAGGVNTGELFF TGCGCCAGCAGCTTGGCGGGGGGCGTGAACACCGGGGAGCTGTTTTTT
TRBJ2-2 TRBV7-8 - TRBD2 CASSLASGGTGELFF TGTGCCAGCAGCTTGGCTAGCGGGGGGACCGGGGAGCTGTTTTTT
TRBJ1-1 TRBV29-1 few TRBD1 CSGAQGGTSTEAFF TGCAGCGGAGCACAGGGGGGGACGAGCACTGAAGCTTTCTTT
TRBJ2-7 TRBV15 - TRBD1 CATSRGGQGNEQYF TGTGCCACCAGCAGAGGGGGACAGGGGAACGAGCAGTACTTC
TRBJ1-2 TRBV7-2 - TRBD1 CASSNRGYGYTF TGTGCCAGCAGCAACAGGGGATATGGCTACACCTTC
TRBJ1-2 TRBV2 - TRBD1 CASMGTGGMVGGYTF TGTGCCAGCATGGGGACAGGGGGTATGGTTGGTGGCTACACCTTC